Presented here are 16 T cell receptor beta chains from one specimen sequenced in a study of identical twins. Each CDR3 protein is one row after TCRdb ran MiXCR on the 5' RACE reads. The repertoire holds 1.5 million to 2 million distinct CDR3 sequences, with about 32% as singletons. The sample taken for sequencing was cord blood. The receptors come from a newborn girl in good health.

This chain uses TRBV29-1 with TRBJ2-3; maybe TRBD1 (6 bases). V was trimmed by 4 bases and J by 3 bases, leaving 20 bases between them. The CDR3 loop spans 16 amino acids. CDR1 is SQVTM and CDR2 is ANQGSEA in the germline V gene. The CDR3 sequence: CSVGGPTGGSTDTQYF. The DNA of the CDR3 is TGCAGCGTTGGGGGCCCGACAGGCGGATCTACAGATACGCAGTATTTT.

This clonotype was recorded a few times. The chain couples TRBV25-1 to TRBJ2-3, with a tentative D call TRBD2 (7 bases). The germline V gene encodes CDR1 MGHDK and CDR2 SYGVNS. The CDR3 is 14 residues long. Trimming pared 8 bases from V and 4 bases from J, leaving 16 bases between. The DNA for the CDR3 is TGTGCCAGCCGCGAGGGGGGGTACGCAGATACGCAGTATTTT. Amino acid sequence: CASREGGYADTQYF.

This clonotype showed up just once. A much larger clone differs from this one at a single base, so this may be a read error. The genes are TRBV4-2 and TRBJ1-5, with D unclear. Germline CDR1 reads LGHNA; CDR2 reads YNFKEQ. The CDR3 runs 15 residues. The CDR3 is CASSQDKVSNQPRHF. CDR3 nucleotides: TGTGCCAGCAGCCAAGATAAGGTTAGCAATCAGCCCCGGCATTTT.

The V call is TRBV10-2, the J call TRBJ2-7; TRBD2 agrees at 14 bases. The CDR3 has 13 amino acids. V was clipped by 8 bases and J by 5 bases; unmatched bases: 2. Germline V CDR1 and CDR2: WSHSY, SAAADI. The CDR3 DNA reads TGCGCCAGCTTGGGACTAGCGGGGGACGAGCAGTACTTC. It encodes CASLGLAGDEQYF.

The chain recombines TRBV27 with TRBJ2-3, with 8 positions matching TRBD1. Germline trimming cut 8 bases from V and 2 bases from J; bases unmatched to any gene: 6. In germline, CDR1 is MNHEY, CDR2 SMNVEV (reference sequence). The CDR3 has 14 residues. This CDR3 is CASPDREHTDTQYF. The CDR3 DNA is TGTGCCAGCCCGGACAGGGAACACACAGATACGCAGTATTTT.

The V and J genes are TRBV15 and TRBJ1-6; 7 bases line up with TRBD1. The CDR3 is made up of 15 amino acids. Germline V gives CDR1 LNHNV, CDR2 YYDKDF (reference sequence). Unmatched junction bases numbered 8, after V lost 3 bases and J lost 9 bases. The DNA for the CDR3 is TGTGCCACCAGCAGTAAAGACAGGGTGGGTTCACCCCTCCACTTT. It is translated as CATSSKDRVGSPLHF. Full variable domain (missing parts from reference TRBV15 and TRBJ1-6): DAMVIQNPRYQVTQFGKPVTLSCSQTLNHNVMYWYQQKSSQAPKLLFHYYDKDFNNEADTPDNFQSRRPNTSFCFLDIRSPGLGDTAMYLCATSSKDRVGSPLHFGNGTRLTVT.

V gene TRBV7-2 combines with J gene TRBJ1-1; D may be TRBD1 (6 bases). V was clipped by 5 bases and J by 1 base, with 17 bases between them. The CDR3 has 16 amino acids. Germline V gives CDR1 SGHTA, CDR2 FQGNSA. The CDR3: CASSPPGGQGNTEAFF. CDR3 sequence (DNA): TGTGCCAGCAGCCCCCCGGGGGGCCAAGGGAACACTGAAGCTTTCTTT.

V is TRBV6-6 and J is TRBJ1-1; TRBD1 agrees at 7 bases. The germline CDR1 and CDR2 sequences are MNHNY and SVGAGI (reference sequence). J was trimmed by 3 bases and V by 7 bases; bases with no gene match: 5. The CDR3 loop spans 13 amino acids. The CDR3 DNA follows: TGTGCCAGCAAACAGGGGAGGGACACTGAAGCTTTCTTT. Translation: CASKQGRDTEAFF.

This clonotype has more than one count but fewer than ten. V usage is TRBV7-2 and J usage is TRBJ2-1; 11 bases are shared with TRBD2. Germline-derived CDR1 and CDR2 are SGHTA and FQGNSA. The CDR3 has 18 residues. V lost 3 bases to trimming and J lost 0 bases; unmatched junction nucleotides: 7. This CDR3 reads CASSFPSGRIGSYNEQFF. Here the CDR3 DNA reads TGTGCCAGCAGCTTCCCTAGCGGGAGGATCGGCTCCTACAATGAGCAGTTCTTC.

This sequence joins TRBV7-9 and TRBJ2-5; D uncertain. Trimming removed 4 bases from V and 2 bases from J, with 14 bases in between. The germline CDR1 and CDR2 sequences are SEHNR and FQNEAQ (reference sequence). The CDR3 length is 15 residues. CDR3 region: CASSYDKAPQETQYF. The CDR3 nucleotides are TGTGCCAGCAGCTACGACAAGGCCCCTCAAGAGACCCAGTACTTC.

J is TRBJ2-3 and V is TRBV10-3, with 15 bases fitting TRBD2. The CDR3 sequence is 18 residues long. J was trimmed by 2 bases and V by 0 bases; bases with no gene match: 3. CDR1 and CDR2 from the germline V gene are ENHRY and SYGVKD. CDR3 in amino acids: CAISESGLAGGPTDTQYF. In DNA form, the CDR3 reads TGTGCCATCAGTGAGTCGGGACTAGCGGGGGGACCCACAGATACGCAGTATTTT.

V gene TRBV20-1 combines with J gene TRBJ1-1; no firm D call. Germline V lookup: CDR1 DFQATT, CDR2 SNEGSKA (reference sequence). Trimming cost V 1 base and J 0 bases, with 12 bases left between them. There are 15 residues in the CDR3. The CDR3 loop reads CSARAKAAMNTEAFF. The CDR3 bases are TGCAGTGCTAGAGCGAAGGCAGCCATGAACACTGAAGCTTTCTTT.

This chain's CDR3 is CSAQRGVDTQYF. The CDR3, as DNA: TGCAGTGCTCAGCGGGGGGTAGATACGCAGTATTTT. V and J are TRBV20-1 and TRBJ2-3; the match to TRBD2 covers 9 bases. V was pared by 5 bases and J by 5 bases, with 2 bases of the junction left unmatched. CDR3 length: 12 residues. Germline V gene lookup returns CDR1 DFQATT and CDR2 SNEGSKA (reference sequence).

The table lists this clonotype with a few counts. The V gene is TRBV7-2, the J gene TRBJ2-1, with 14 bases fitting TRBD2. This CDR3 has 19 amino acids. Germline V gene data show CDR1 as SGHTA and CDR2 as FQGNSA. Germline trimming cut 1 base from V and 0 bases from J; bases unmatched to any gene: 5. This CDR3 is CASSLVPGTSGSSYNEQFF. The CDR3 DNA reads as TGTGCCAGCAGCTTAGTTCCCGGGACTAGCGGGAGCTCCTACAATGAGCAGTTCTTC.

V usage is TRBV11-2 and J usage is TRBJ1-1; TRBD1 is a possible D gene (5 bases). Trimming left V 2 bases short and J 0 bases short, with 19 bases between. Germline values: CDR1 SGHAT, CDR2 FQNNGV. The CDR3 sequence is 18 residues long. The CDR3 sequence is CASSLLRDSKRVNTEAFF. The CDR3 DNA is TGTGCCAGCAGCTTACTGAGAGACAGCAAACGCGTGAACACTGAAGCTTTCTTT.

The J gene is TRBJ2-1, the V gene TRBV11-2; no reliable D call. Germline V lookup: CDR1 SGHAT, CDR2 FQNNGV. V gave up 1 base and J gave up 5 bases, with 12 bases separating them. This CDR3 is built from 15 residues. The CDR3 region has the DNA TGTGCCAGCAGCTTAGGGCTTTCAAACCACAATGAGCAGTTCTTC. Translation: CASSLGLSNHNEQFF.